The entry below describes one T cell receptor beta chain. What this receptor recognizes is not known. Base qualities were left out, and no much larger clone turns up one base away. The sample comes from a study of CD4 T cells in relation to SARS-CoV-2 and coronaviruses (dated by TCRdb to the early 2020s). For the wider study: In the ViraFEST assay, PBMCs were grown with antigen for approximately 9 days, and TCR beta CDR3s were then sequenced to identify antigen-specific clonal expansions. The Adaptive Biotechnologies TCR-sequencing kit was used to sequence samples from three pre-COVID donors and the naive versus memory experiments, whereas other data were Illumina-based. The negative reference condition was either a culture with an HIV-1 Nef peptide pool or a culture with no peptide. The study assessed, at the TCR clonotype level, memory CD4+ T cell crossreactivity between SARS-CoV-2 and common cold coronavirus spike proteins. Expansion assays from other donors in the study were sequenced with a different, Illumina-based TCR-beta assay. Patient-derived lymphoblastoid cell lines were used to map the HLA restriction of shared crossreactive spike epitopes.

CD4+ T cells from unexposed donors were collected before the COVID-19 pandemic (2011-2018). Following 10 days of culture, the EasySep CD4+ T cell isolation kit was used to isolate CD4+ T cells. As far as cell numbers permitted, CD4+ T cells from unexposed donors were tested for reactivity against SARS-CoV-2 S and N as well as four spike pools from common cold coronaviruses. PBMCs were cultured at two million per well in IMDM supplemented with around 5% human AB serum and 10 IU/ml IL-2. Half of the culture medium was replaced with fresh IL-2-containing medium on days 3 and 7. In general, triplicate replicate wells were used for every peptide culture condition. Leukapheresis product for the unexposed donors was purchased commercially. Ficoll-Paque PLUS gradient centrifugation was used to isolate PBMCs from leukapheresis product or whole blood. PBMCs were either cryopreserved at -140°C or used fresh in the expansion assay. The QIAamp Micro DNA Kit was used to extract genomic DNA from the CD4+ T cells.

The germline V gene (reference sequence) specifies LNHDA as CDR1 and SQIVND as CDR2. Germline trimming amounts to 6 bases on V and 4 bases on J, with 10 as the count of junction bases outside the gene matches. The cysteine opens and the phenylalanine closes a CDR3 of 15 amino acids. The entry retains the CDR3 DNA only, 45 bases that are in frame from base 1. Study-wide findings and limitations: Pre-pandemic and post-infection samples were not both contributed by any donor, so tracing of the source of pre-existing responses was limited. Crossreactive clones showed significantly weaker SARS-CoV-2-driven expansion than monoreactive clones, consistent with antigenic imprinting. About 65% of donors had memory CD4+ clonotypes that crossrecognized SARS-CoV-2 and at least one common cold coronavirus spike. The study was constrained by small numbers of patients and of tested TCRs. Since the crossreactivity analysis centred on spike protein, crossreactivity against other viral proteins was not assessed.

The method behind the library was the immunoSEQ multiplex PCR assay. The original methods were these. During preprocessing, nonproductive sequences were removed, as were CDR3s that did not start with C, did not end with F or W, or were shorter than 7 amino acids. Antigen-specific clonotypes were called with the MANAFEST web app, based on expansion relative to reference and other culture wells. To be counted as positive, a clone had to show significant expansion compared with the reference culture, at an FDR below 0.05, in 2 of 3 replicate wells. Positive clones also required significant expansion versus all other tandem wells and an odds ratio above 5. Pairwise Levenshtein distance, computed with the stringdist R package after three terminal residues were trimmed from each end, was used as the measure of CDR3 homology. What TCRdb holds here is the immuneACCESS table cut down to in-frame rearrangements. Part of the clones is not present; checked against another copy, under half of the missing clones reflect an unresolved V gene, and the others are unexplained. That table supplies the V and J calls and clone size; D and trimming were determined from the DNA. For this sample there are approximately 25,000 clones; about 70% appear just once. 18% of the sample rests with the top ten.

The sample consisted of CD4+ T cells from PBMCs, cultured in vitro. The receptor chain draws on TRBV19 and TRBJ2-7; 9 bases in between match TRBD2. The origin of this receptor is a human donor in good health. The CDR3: CASRKGLAVSYEQYF. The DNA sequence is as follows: TGTGCCAGTAGAAAGGGACTAGCCGTCTCTTACGAGCAGTACTTC.